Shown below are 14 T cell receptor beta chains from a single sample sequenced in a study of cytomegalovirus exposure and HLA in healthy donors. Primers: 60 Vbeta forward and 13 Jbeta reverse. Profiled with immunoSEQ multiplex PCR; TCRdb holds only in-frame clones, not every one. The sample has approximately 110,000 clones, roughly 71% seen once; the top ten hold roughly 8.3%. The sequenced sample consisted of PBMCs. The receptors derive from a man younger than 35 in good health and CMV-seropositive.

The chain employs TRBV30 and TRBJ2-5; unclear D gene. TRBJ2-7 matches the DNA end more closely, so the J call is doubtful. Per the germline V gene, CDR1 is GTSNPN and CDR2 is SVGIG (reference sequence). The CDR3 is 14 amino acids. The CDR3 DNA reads TGTGCCTGGAGTGTTGATTTGATGAGCTACGAGCAGTACTTC. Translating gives CAWSVDLMSYEQYF.

CDR3 loop: CASSPQGMNTEAFF. The CDR3 region has the DNA TGTGCCAGCAGCCCACAGGGAATGAACACTGAAGCTTTCTTT. J is TRBJ1-1 and V is TRBV11-3, with a weak D call TRBD1 (6 bases). This CDR3 is built from 14 residues. Trimming shortened V by 5 bases and J by 0 bases, and 10 bases separated the two germline ends. Looked up from germline, CDR1 is SGHNT and CDR2 is YENEEA.

This CDR3 is CASSLGDAGRAPTQYF. The CDR3 bases are TGCGCCAGCAGCTTGGGGGATGCGGGGAGGGCCCCCACCCAGTACTTC. This chain joins TRBV5-1 and TRBJ2-5; 7 bases are a match to TRBD2. This CDR3 contains 16 residues. CDR1 and CDR2 from the germline V gene are SGHRS and YFSETQ. V dropped 0 bases and J dropped 8; count of bases not matched to a gene: 13.

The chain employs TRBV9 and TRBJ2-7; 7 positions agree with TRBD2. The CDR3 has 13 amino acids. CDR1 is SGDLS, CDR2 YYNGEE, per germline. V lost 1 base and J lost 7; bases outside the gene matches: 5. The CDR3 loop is CASSVTVGGEQYF. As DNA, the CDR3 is TGTGCCAGCAGCGTAACGGTGGGGGGGGAGCAGTACTTC.

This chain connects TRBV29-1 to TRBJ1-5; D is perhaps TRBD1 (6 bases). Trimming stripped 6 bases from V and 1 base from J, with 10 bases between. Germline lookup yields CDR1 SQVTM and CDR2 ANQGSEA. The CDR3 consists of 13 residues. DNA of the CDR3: TGCAGCGTGCAGGGGAACAGCAATCAGCCCCAGCATTTT. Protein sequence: CSVQGNSNQPQHF.

CDR3 coding DNA: TGTGCCAGCAGCAACCAAATCCGGACAGGGGACCAGCCCCAGCATTTT. This gives the protein CASSNQIRTGDQPQHF. This chain connects TRBV21-1 to TRBJ1-5; the table's D call TRBD1 went unverified against the DNA. TRBV21-1 is a pseudogene locus. This CDR3 comprises 16 residues.

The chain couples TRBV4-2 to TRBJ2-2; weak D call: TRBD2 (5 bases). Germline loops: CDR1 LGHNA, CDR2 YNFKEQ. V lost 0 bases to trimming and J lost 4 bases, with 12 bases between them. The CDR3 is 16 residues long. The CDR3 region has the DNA TGTGCCAGCAGCCAAGAACCCGGGGTGGGCACCGGGGAGCTGTTTTTT. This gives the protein CASSQEPGVGTGELFF.

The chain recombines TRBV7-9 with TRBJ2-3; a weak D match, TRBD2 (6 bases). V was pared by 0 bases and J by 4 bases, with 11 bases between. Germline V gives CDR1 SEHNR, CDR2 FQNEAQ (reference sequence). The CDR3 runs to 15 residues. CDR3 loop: CASSLAGPSADTQYF. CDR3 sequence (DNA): TGTGCCAGCAGCTTAGCAGGGCCTAGCGCAGATACGCAGTATTTT.

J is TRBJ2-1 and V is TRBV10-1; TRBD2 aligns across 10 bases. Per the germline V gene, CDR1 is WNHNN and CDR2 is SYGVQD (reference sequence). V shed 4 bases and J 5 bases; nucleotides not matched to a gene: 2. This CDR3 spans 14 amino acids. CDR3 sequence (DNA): TGCGCCAGCAGTGGAAGCGGGGGGGACAATGAGCAGTTCTTC. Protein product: CASSGSGGDNEQFF.

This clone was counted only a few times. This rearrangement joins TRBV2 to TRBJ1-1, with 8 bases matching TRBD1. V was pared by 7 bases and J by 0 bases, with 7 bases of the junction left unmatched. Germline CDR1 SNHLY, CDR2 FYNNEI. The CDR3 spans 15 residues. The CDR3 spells CASNQGAVVNTEAFF. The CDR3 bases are TGTGCCAGCAACCAGGGGGCGGTTGTGAACACTGAAGCTTTCTTT.

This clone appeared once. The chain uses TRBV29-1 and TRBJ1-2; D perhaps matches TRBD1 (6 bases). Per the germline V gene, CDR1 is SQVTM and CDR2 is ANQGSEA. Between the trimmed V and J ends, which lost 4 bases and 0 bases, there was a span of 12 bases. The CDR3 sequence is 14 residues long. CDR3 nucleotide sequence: TGCAGCGTTGGGCAGGGGCCTACTAACTATGGCTACACCTTC. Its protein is CSVGQGPTNYGYTF.

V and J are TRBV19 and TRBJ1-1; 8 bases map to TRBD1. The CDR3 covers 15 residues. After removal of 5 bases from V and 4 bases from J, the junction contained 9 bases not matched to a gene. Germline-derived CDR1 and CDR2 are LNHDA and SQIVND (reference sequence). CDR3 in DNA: TGTGCCAGTAGTGGGGAAAGACAGGGGACCACTGAAGCTTTCTTT. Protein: CASSGERQGTTEAFF.

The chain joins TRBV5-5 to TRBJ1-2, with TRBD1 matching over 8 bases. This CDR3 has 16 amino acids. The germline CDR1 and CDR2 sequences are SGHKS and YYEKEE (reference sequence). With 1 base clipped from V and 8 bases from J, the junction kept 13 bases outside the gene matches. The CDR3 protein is CASSLTGQGVSGGYTF. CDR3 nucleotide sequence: TGTGCCAGCAGCTTGACCGGACAGGGCGTCTCGGGGGGCTACACCTTC.

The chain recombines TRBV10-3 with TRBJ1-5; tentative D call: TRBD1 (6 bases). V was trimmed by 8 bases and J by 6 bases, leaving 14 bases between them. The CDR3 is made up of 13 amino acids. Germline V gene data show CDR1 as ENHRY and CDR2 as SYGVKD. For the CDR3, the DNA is TGTGCCATCGGAGGGGGGGGGACTCAGCCCCAGCATTTT. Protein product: CAIGGGGTQPQHF.